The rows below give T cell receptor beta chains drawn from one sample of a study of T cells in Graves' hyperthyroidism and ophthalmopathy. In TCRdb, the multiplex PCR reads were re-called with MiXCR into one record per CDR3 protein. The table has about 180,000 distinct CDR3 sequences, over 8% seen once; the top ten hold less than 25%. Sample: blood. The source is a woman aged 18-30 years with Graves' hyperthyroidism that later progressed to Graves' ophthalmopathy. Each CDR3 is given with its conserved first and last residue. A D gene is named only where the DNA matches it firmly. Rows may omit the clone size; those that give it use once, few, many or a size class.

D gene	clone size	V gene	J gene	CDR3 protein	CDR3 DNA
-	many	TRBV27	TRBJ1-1	CASSFRRGTTEAFF	TGTGCCAGCAGTTTTAGACGGGGTACCACTGAAGCTTTCTTT
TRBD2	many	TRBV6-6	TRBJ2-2	CASSYPTRPTSGADTGELFF	TGTGCCAGCAGTTACCCAACGCGACCCACTAGCGGGGCAGACACCGGGGAGCTGTTTTTT
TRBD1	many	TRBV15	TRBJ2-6	CATSSGQGTGGANVLTF	TGTGCCACCAGCAGCGGACAGGGCACAGGGGGGGCCAACGTCCTGACTTTC
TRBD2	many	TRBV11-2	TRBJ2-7	CASSLGGGSHYEQYF	TGTGCCAGCAGCTTAGGGGGCGGGAGCCACTACGAGCAGTACTTC
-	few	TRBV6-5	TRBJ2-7	CASSYGFSYEQYF	TGTGCCAGCAGTTACGGGTTCTCCTACGAGCAGTACTTC
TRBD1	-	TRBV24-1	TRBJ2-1	CATSDPGTGDEQFF	TGTGCCACCAGTGACCCCGGGACAGGGGACGAGCAGTTCTTC
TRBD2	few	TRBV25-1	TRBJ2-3	CASSESGGLAFSSTDTQYF	TGTGCCAGCAGTGAATCCGGGGGACTAGCGTTCTCTAGCACAGATACGCAGTATTTT
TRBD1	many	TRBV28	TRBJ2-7	CASSLMGTGSSYEQYF	TGTGCCAGCAGTTTAATGGGGACAGGGAGCTCCTACGAGCAGTACTTC
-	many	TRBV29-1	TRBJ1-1	CSVSLARNTEAFF	TGCAGCGTTAGTCTAGCCAGGAACACTGAAGCTTTCTTT
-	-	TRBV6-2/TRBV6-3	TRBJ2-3	CASRAWGTTATQYF	TGTGCCAGCAGGGCCTGGGGGACCACAGCTACGCAGTATTTT
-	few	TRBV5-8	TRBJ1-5	CASRSGQKQPQHF	TGTGCCAGCAGGTCCGGACAGAAGCAGCCCCAGCATTTT
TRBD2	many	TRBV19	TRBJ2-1	CASSNGGALGGGNYNEQFF	TGTGCCAGTAGTAACGGGGGGGCACTTGGCGGGGGTAACTACAATGAGCAGTTCTTC
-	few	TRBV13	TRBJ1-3	CASSVRGGADSGNTIYF	TGTGCCAGCAGCGTCCGTGGGGGCGCTGACTCTGGAAACACCATATATTTT
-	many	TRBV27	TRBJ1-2	CASSLRRERAYGYTF	TGTGCCAGCAGTTTAAGGAGGGAAAGGGCCTATGGCTACACCTTC
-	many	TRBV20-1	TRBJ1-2	CSARDPEGGSPAGYGYTF	TGCAGTGCTAGAGATCCAGAAGGGGGTAGCCCCGCCGGCTATGGCTACACCTTC
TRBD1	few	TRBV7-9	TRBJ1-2	CASSAGQGCGYTF	TGTGCCAGCAGCGCGGGACAGGGCTGTGGCTACACCTTC
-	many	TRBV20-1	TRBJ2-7	CSASGRGGYEQYF	TGCAGTGCTAGCGGGAGAGGTGGGTACGAGCAGTACTTC
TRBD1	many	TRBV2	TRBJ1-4	CASRTGEWNEKLFF	TGTGCCAGCAGAACAGGGGAATGGAATGAAAAACTGTTTTTT
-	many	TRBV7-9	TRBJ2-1	CASSYVAGPYNEQFF	TGTGCCAGCAGCTACGTTGCTGGCCCCTACAATGAGCAGTTCTTC
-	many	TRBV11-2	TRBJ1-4	CASSSRPNEKLFF	TGTGCCAGCAGCTCCAGACCGAATGAAAAACTGTTTTTT
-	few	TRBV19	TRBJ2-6	CATTGISGANVLTF	TGTGCGACGACAGGCATCTCTGGGGCCAACGTCCTGACTTTC
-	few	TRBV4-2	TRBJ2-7	CASSRESGEQYF	TGTGCCAGCAGCCGAGAATCGGGCGAGCAGTACTTC
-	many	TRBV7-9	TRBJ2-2	CASSLLQGNTGELFF	TGTGCCAGCAGCTTATTACAGGGGAACACCGGGGAGCTGTTTTTT
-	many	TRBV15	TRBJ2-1	CATSRDPSGLLGEQFF	TGTGCCACCAGCAGAGACCCCTCCGGACTATTGGGTGAGCAGTTCTTC
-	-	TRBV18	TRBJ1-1	CASSPSGMNTEAFF	TGTGCCAGCTCACCAAGTGGCATGAACACTGAAGCTTTCTTT
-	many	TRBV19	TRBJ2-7	CASSIPGGEQYF	TGTGCCAGTAGTATACCCGGGGGTGAGCAGTACTTC
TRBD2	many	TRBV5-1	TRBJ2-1	CASSFEIAGNNEQFF	TGCGCCAGCAGCTTTGAAATAGCGGGGAACAATGAGCAGTTCTTC
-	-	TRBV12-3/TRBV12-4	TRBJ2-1	CASRPRGSGSRGQFF	TGTGCCAGCAGACCCAGGGGTTCCGGGTCCCGGGGGCAGTTCTTC
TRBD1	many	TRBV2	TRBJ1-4	CASSPEGQGNEKLFF	TGTGCCAGCAGCCCTGAGGGACAGGGCAATGAAAAACTGTTTTTT
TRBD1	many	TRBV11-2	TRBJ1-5	CASSLTGGRYSNQPQHF	TGTGCCAGCAGCCTGACAGGGGGGAGATATAGCAATCAGCCCCAGCATTTT
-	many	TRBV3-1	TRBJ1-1	CASSQRGGNTEAFF	TGTGCCAGCAGCCAACGTGGGGGGAACACTGAAGCTTTCTTT
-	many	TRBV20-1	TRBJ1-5	CSARDQAGEYQPQHF	TGCAGTGCTAGAGATCAAGCAGGGGAGTATCAGCCCCAGCATTTT
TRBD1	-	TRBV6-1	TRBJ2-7	CASSGHRDRTTYEQYF	TGTGCCAGCAGTGGCCACCGGGACAGGACTACCTACGAGCAGTACTTC
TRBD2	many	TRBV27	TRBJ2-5	CASSLYSGPQETQYF	TGTGCCAGCAGTTTATATAGCGGGCCTCAAGAGACCCAGTACTTC
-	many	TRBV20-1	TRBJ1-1	CSARGLRTANTEAFF	TGCAGTGCTAGAGGGTTAAGGACAGCGAACACTGAAGCTTTCTTT
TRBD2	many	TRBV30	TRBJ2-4	CAFSGGRGAKNIQYF	TGTGCCTTTAGCGGGGGCCGAGGGGCCAAAAACATTCAGTACTTC
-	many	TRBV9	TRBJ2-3	CASSVEVGFHDTQYF	TGTGCCAGCAGCGTAGAAGTTGGCTTTCATGATACGCAGTATTTT